The clone carrying this T cell receptor beta chain was seen more than once but under ten times. Its matching antigen is unknown. This record comes from a study of beta chain features in type 1 diabetes. Findings and limits, study-wide: High TCR expression in some cells could lead to their over-representation in cDNA sequencing.

The sequenced template was cDNA made from the entire isolated RNA. Sequenced by immunoSEQ multiplex PCR; TCRdb stores in-frame clones only, minus some. Altogether around 430,000 clones are present, roughly 31% being singletons, with the ten largest covering 0.065%. Source material: naive CD4+ T cells from blood. The clonotype originates from a man aged 18-30 years in good health.

The CDR3 loop is CASSYTGNYEQYF. The CDR3 bases are TGTGCCAGCAGTTATACAGGGAACTACGAGCAGTACTTC. The rearrangement links TRBV13 to TRBJ2-7; perhaps TRBD1 as D (6 bases). Germline V gene lookup returns CDR1 PRHDT and CDR2 FYEKMQ (reference sequence). Trimming cost V 6 bases and J 3 bases, with 12 bases left between them. The CDR3 extends over 13 amino acids.